This T cell receptor beta chain was obtained from a study of blood T cell repertoires in COVID-19. This CDR3 region has 15 residues. The V end lost 3 bases, the J end lost 1 base, and 10 bases lay between the germline ends. The V gene's germline CDR1 is MDHEN and CDR2 SYDVKM. Here immunoSEQ multiplex PCR was the method, and the copy in TCRdb shows in-frame clones only, minus some. Here the sample spans about 200,000 clones, around 82% being singletons. This chain joins TRBV28 and TRBJ1-5; D is ambiguous. Sequenced sample: PBMCs or T cells enriched from blood (not recorded which). The source of this sequence is a man aged 40-49 years who had recovered from COVID-19. This CDR3 is CASSFQGGSNQPQHF. The CDR3 region has the DNA TGTGCCAGCAGTTTCCAAGGAGGGAGCAATCAGCCCCAGCATTTT.